What follows are 17 T cell receptor beta chains derived from one specimen sequenced in a study of cytotoxic CD8 clonotypes in ibrutinib-treated CLL. The repertoire was sequenced with immunoSEQ multiplex PCR; TCRdb's copy has only in-frame clones and lacks some. The sample comprises approximately 48,000 clones, approximately 53% of which are singletons, and over 25% rests with the top ten. This sample comprised PBMCs, obtained after 12 months of ibrutinib treatment. These receptors all come from a human donor with chronic lymphocytic leukemia.

The rearrangement links TRBV28 to TRBJ2-7; 8 nucleotides line up with TRBD1. V was clipped by 2 bases and J by 2 bases; unmatched bases: 14. This CDR3 is 18 amino acids long. Germline-derived CDR1 and CDR2 are MDHEN and SYDVKM. CDR3 residues: CASSLSRGLRTGPYEQYF. As DNA, the CDR3 is TGTGCCAGCAGTTTAAGTCGGGGGTTGCGGACAGGGCCCTACGAGCAGTACTTC.

This clone was observed at least ten times. The gene calls are TRBV28 and TRBJ2-7, with D perhaps TRBD1 or TRBD2 (5 bases each). This CDR3 comprises 16 residues. Trimming pared 7 bases from V and 3 bases from J, leaving 22 bases between. Per the germline V gene, CDR1 is MDHEN and CDR2 is SYDVKM. CDR3 sequence reads: CASNISPPGAFYEQYF. Here the CDR3 DNA reads TGTGCCAGCAATATTTCTCCCCCCGGGGCCTTCTACGAGCAGTACTTC.

V gene TRBV7-2 combines with J gene TRBJ1-2, with 10 bases that match TRBD1. This CDR3 comprises 14 residues. The V and J ends lost 5 bases and 3 bases, in that order; junction bases with no gene match: 3. Germline V gene sequence: CDR1 SGHTA, CDR2 FQGNSA. Here the CDR3 reads CASSLDRGDYGYTF. The CDR3 region has the DNA TGTGCCAGCAGCCTGGACAGGGGGGACTATGGCTACACCTTC.

The V gene is TRBV13, the J gene TRBJ2-1; TRBD1 agrees at 8 bases. There are 13 residues in the CDR3. With 3 bases clipped from V and 8 bases from J, the junction kept 3 bases outside the gene matches. Per germline, CDR1 PRHDT and CDR2 FYEKMQ (reference sequence). The CDR3 nucleotides are TGTGCCAGCAGCTTTTTACAGGGGGATGAGCAGTTCTTC. It translates to CASSFLQGDEQFF.

This clone was detected only a few times. The gene calls are TRBV18 and TRBJ2-1; TRBD2 might be the D (7 bases). This CDR3 is built from 17 residues. Looked up from germline, CDR1 is KGHSH and CDR2 is LQKENI. V was cut by 0 bases and J by 2 bases, with 14 bases left in between. The CDR3 is CASSPPNRDYTYNEQFF. CDR3 coding DNA: TGTGCCAGCTCACCACCGAACAGGGACTATACCTACAATGAGCAGTTCTTC.

This chain uses TRBV6-6 with TRBJ1-5; D is unclear. Trimming left V 6 bases short and J 11 bases short, with 14 bases between. Germline V gene lookup returns CDR1 MNHNY and CDR2 SVGAGI (reference sequence). CDR3 size: 12 residues. The CDR3 DNA reads as TGTGCCAGCAGCCCCGGACTGCCTGCCCAGCATTTT. Its translation: CASSPGLPAQHF.

This clone came up a few times. This rearrangement joins TRBV6-1 to TRBJ1-1, with TRBD1 matching 8 bases. The junction had 6 bases not matched to a gene; V was cut back by 2 bases and J by 4 bases. The CDR3 runs 15 residues. Germline CDR1 MNHNS, CDR2 SASEGT. The DNA for the CDR3 is TGTGCCAGCAGTGAATTAGGACAGGGTGTCACTGAAGCTTTCTTT. Translating gives CASSELGQGVTEAFF.

This clone has a handful of counts. The rearrangement joins TRBV28 to TRBJ1-3; TRBD1 might be the D (5 bases). With 6 bases removed from V and 0 bases from J, the gap between germline ends came to 15 bases. This CDR3 spans 16 amino acids. CDR1 is MDHEN, CDR2 SYDVKM, per germline. The CDR3 reads CASSLLQVTSGNTIYF. CDR3 nucleotide sequence: TGTGCCAGCAGCCTCCTACAGGTCACCTCTGGAAACACCATATATTTT.

This clone was observed a few times. The chain couples TRBV9 to TRBJ2-3, with TRBD2 matching 16 bases. The CDR3 extends over 17 amino acids. After removal of 5 bases from V and 2 bases from J, the junction contained 5 bases not matched to a gene. Germline CDR1 is SGDLS and CDR2 is YYNGEE. The CDR3 DNA follows: TGTGCCAGCAGTCTGGGACTAGCGGGAGGGAACACAGATACGCAGTATTTT. Residues: CASSLGLAGGNTDTQYF.

This clone was seen many times. The chain recombines TRBV27 with TRBJ2-1, with TRBD2 identical over 13 bases. CDR3 size: 15 residues. The J segment lost 6 bases and the V segment lost 7 bases, leaving 6 bases of the junction unmatched. The V gene's germline CDR1 is MNHEY and CDR2 SMNVEV (reference sequence). The CDR3 here is CASTLLAGGPNEQFF. CDR3 nucleotide sequence: TGTGCCAGCACGTTACTAGCGGGAGGGCCCAATGAGCAGTTCTTC.

The V and J genes are TRBV5-4 and TRBJ2-2; D gene uncertain. Looked up from germline, CDR1 is SGHNT and CDR2 is YYREEE (reference sequence). The CDR3 has 13 residues. Trimming left V 4 bases short and J 5 bases short, with 9 bases between. The CDR3: CASSPMGTGELFF. The CDR3 DNA reads as TGTGCCAGCAGCCCGATGGGAACCGGGGAGCTGTTTTTT.

This sequence joins TRBV6-6 and TRBJ2-3; D not resolved. This CDR3 is built from 14 residues. Trimming removed 5 bases at V and 2 bases at J, with 11 bases between. The V gene's germline CDR1 is MNHNY and CDR2 SVGAGI (reference sequence). The CDR3 sequence: CASSQIPDTDTQYF. The CDR3 DNA reads as TGTGCCAGCAGTCAGATACCAGACACAGATACGCAGTATTTT.

The gene calls are TRBV7-3 and TRBJ2-5; D may be TRBD2 (6 bases). This CDR3 has 13 amino acids. Germline V lookup: CDR1 SGHTA, CDR2 FQGTGA. V gave up 2 bases and J gave up 7 bases, with 11 bases separating them. CDR3: CASSLSGEATQYF. In DNA form, the CDR3 reads TGTGCCAGCAGCTTATCGGGAGAGGCGACCCAGTACTTC.

This clone was recorded once. This CDR3 is CASSVRTSGRGTDTQYF. The CDR3 DNA reads as TGTGCCAGCAGCGTAAGGACTAGCGGGAGGGGGACAGATACGCAGTATTTT. This chain links TRBV13 with TRBJ2-3, with TRBD2 matching over 15 bases. The length of the CDR3 is 17 residues. Germline V gene data show CDR1 as PRHDT and CDR2 as FYEKMQ (reference sequence). V shed 5 bases, J shed 3 bases, and the junction held 6 bases outside the gene matches.

V and J are TRBV7-1 and TRBJ1-2; D is ambiguous. TRBV7-1 is designated an ORF whose function remains uncertain. The CDR3 extends over 16 amino acids. Trimming took 5 bases from V and 2 from J, leaving 18 bases between them. CDR3 bases: TGTGCCAGCAGCGCCACTCCGGTACAGTCAAACTATGGCTACACCTTC. Its protein is CASSATPVQSNYGYTF.

The chain employs TRBV30 and TRBJ1-1; D not certain. Trimming pared 0 bases from V and 4 bases from J, leaving 12 bases between. Germline CDR1 and CDR2: GTSNPN and SVGIG (reference sequence). This CDR3 region has 14 residues. The CDR3, as DNA: TGTGCCTGGAGTGTATCCGCGGGTCCCACTGAAGCTTTCTTT. It codes for CAWSVSAGPTEAFF.

This clone was seen ten or more times. The chain is built from TRBV18 and TRBJ1-3; 7 bases map to TRBD1. The CDR3 is made up of 17 amino acids. V lost 2 bases, J lost 0 bases, and 7 bases stayed unmatched. Germline CDR1 KGHSH, CDR2 LQKENI. The CDR3 is CASSPSGQINSGNTIYF. The CDR3 nucleotides read TGTGCCAGCTCACCATCGGGACAGATTAACTCTGGAAACACCATATATTTT.